Each of the 11 T cell receptor beta chains below was sequenced from the same sample in a study of graft-versus-host responses after intestinal transplantation. These TCRs are of unknown antigen specificity. Sequenced by immunoSEQ multiplex PCR; TCRdb stores in-frame clones only, minus some. The table records 90,000 to 150,000 clones, roughly 96% of them present only once. Source: unstimulated CD8+ T cells sorted from spleen or lymph node cells, taken before intestinal transplant. The origin of the receptors is a human donor who received an intestinal transplant.

CDR3 residues: CASKDYNEQFF. The CDR3 DNA reads TGTGCCAGCAAAGACTACAATGAGCAGTTCTTC. The chain employs TRBV6-5 and TRBJ2-1; D remains unclear. This CDR3 is 11 amino acids long. V was shortened by 7 bases and J by 3 bases, with 4 bases between the two germline ends. Germline loops: CDR1 MNHEY, CDR2 SVGAGI.

This CDR3 reads CASSFSQGDYSGNTIYF. As DNA, the CDR3 is TGTGCCAGCAGCTTCTCTCAGGGCGACTACTCTGGAAACACCATATATTTT. The V gene is TRBV11-1, the J gene TRBJ1-3; D might be TRBD1 (5 bases). In germline, CDR1 is SGHAT, CDR2 FQDESV (reference sequence). CDR3 length equals 17 residues. V was shortened by 3 bases and J by 0 bases, with 15 bases between the two germline ends.

The chain recombines TRBV4-3 with TRBJ2-1; maybe TRBD2 (5 bases). Trimming pared 0 bases from V and 4 bases from J, leaving 13 bases between. Germline CDR1 LGHNA, CDR2 YSLEER. CDR3 length: 16 residues. The CDR3 spells CASSQESVASYNEQFF. The CDR3 nucleotides are TGCGCCAGCAGCCAAGAGAGCGTAGCGTCATACAATGAGCAGTTCTTC.

The rearrangement uses TRBV7-9 and TRBJ2-7, with 8 bases matching TRBD2. Trimming at V came to 4 bases and at J to 0 bases, leaving 8 bases not matched to a gene. CDR3 length: 16 residues. In germline, CDR1 is SEHNR, CDR2 FQNEAQ (reference sequence). The CDR3 sequence: CASSYPSGGSSYEQYF. DNA of the CDR3: TGTGCCAGCAGCTACCCCTCGGGGGGGAGCTCCTACGAGCAGTACTTC.

DNA for the CDR3: TGTGCCAGCAGCCAAGGGGGCTCCTACGAGCAGTACTTC. Its protein is CASSQGGSYEQYF. The chain couples TRBV14 to TRBJ2-5; no definite D call. The J call may be mistaken, given a closer DNA end match to TRBJ2-7. The CDR3 contains 13 residues. The germline gives CDR1 SGHDN, CDR2 FVKESK.

CDR3 residues: CASSLTGGTGEVWPTDTQYF. The CDR3 DNA follows: TGTGCCAGCAGCTTAACAGGAGGGACAGGGGAGGTCTGGCCCACAGATACGCAGTATTTT. V gene TRBV7-3 combines with J gene TRBJ2-3; TRBD1 matches 10 bases. Looked up from germline, CDR1 is SGHTA and CDR2 is FQGTGA. Losses at the gene ends were 0 bases for V and 2 bases for J; bases not matched to a gene: 14. The CDR3 extends over 20 amino acids.

The genes are TRBV11-1 and TRBJ2-7; TRBD2 matches 7 bases. The CDR3 totals 14 residues. Germline-derived CDR1 and CDR2 are SGHAT and FQDESV (reference sequence). V was clipped by 4 bases and J by 4 bases; unmatched bases: 7. DNA of the CDR3: TGTGCCAGCAGCTCATTTCCCGGGGGGTACGAGCAGTACTTC. Protein sequence: CASSSFPGGYEQYF.

This clone was recorded only once. The gene calls are TRBV28 and TRBJ1-1; 7 positions match TRBD1. The CDR3 contains 15 residues. Germline V gene sequence: CDR1 MDHEN, CDR2 SYDVKM. V dropped 3 bases and J dropped 5; count of bases not matched to a gene: 9. The CDR3: CASSFMITGVTEAFF. The CDR3 DNA follows: TGTGCCAGCAGTTTTATGATAACAGGGGTAACTGAAGCTTTCTTT. Filled out from reference TRBV28 and TRBJ1-1, the complete variable domain reads DVKVTQSSRYLVKRTGEKVFLECVQDMDHENMFWYRQDPGLGLRLIYFSYDVKMKEKGDIPEGYSVSREKKERFSLILESASTNQTSMYLCASSFMITGVTEAFFGQGTRLTVV.

The chain uses TRBV9 and TRBJ2-7; D may be TRBD1 or TRBD2 (5 bases each). Germline assignment: CDR1 SGDLS and CDR2 YYNGEE. This CDR3 contains 13 residues. V gave up 4 bases and J gave up 2 bases, with 10 bases separating them. The chain's CDR3 is CASSPGTTYEQYF. CDR3 DNA: TGTGCCAGCAGCCCTGGGACCACCTACGAGCAGTACTTC.

The CDR3 loop reads CASSTSQAYEQYF. The CDR3 nucleotides read TGTGCCAGCAGTACCAGTCAAGCCTACGAGCAGTACTTC. This chain uses TRBV6-5 with TRBJ2-5; no firm D call. The closer fit of TRBJ2-7 to the DNA end suggests the J call may be wrong. The CDR3 length is 13 residues. Germline V gene data show CDR1 as MNHEY and CDR2 as SVGAGI.

The rearrangement links TRBV7-9 to TRBJ1-1; no clear D gene. The CDR3 covers 11 residues. V was clipped by 5 bases and J by 5 bases, with 6 bases between them. The V gene's germline CDR1 is SEHNR and CDR2 FQNEAQ (reference sequence). The chain's CDR3 is CASSRRTEAFF. The CDR3 nucleotides are TGTGCCAGCAGCCGGAGGACTGAAGCTTTCTTT.